The clone carrying this T cell receptor beta chain is medium-sized by share. This sample stems from a study of early T cells in non-severe SARS-CoV-2 infection. Unique molecular identifiers tagged individual cDNA molecules. Using its own MiXCR run on the 5' RACE reads, TCRdb lists one record per CDR3 protein. The sample holds about 38,000 distinct CDR3 sequences, less than 7% seen once. Trimming at V came to 4 bases and at J to 3 bases, leaving 13 bases not matched to a gene. The CDR3 has 17 amino acids. This TCR derives from an adult who was a healthcare worker with PCR-confirmed SARS-CoV-2 infection or an uninfected control (not recorded which). The rearrangement uses TRBV6-7 and TRBJ1-1, with TRBD1 matching 8 bases. TRBV6-7 is an ORF, and what it does is uncertain. The sample was whole blood, taken at baseline. CDR3 loop: CASSFKGQGQEDTEAFF. Here the CDR3 DNA reads TGTGCCAGCAGTTTCAAAGGCCAGGGACAGGAAGACACTGAAGCTTTCTTT.